This is a list of T cell receptor beta chains from one sample in a study of TIL therapy for anti-PD-1-resistant metastatic lung cancer. Profiling relied on immunoSEQ multiplex PCR, and the TCRdb table lists in-frame clones only, not all of them. The table shows 60,000 or so clones, with around 63% occurring only once. The sample consisted of blood, taken at baseline. The source is a person between 25 and 79 years old with non-small cell lung cancer. Both conserved end residues are part of each CDR3. Fields, in order: J gene, CDR3 length, clone size, V gene, D gene, CDR3 protein, CDR3 DNA. The D gene is left open where the match is weak. The size of a clone is reported for some rows only, either as once, few or many, or as a class for expanded clones.

TRBJ2-5 14 - TRBV11-2 - CASRPTGGRETQYF TGTGCCAGCAGACCTACGGGGGGCCGGGAGACCCAGTACTTC
TRBJ1-2 14 few TRBV5-6 - CASRLIGGFEGYTF TGTGCCAGCCGCTTGATTGGGGGATTCGAAGGCTACACCTTC
TRBJ2-3 13 - TRBV5-1 - CASISPSTDTQYF TGCGCCAGCATCTCCCCAAGCACAGATACGCAGTATTTT
TRBJ1-2 13 - TRBV29-1 TRBD1 CSVQGGANYGYTF TGCAGCGTGCAAGGGGGCGCAAACTATGGCTACACCTTC
TRBJ2-2 17 - TRBV5-1 - CASSLGIEARNTGELFF TGCGCCAGCAGCTTGGGGATCGAGGCTCGCAACACCGGGGAGCTGTTTTTT
TRBJ1-5 13 - TRBV6-1 - CASSDPGRQPQHF TGTGCCAGCAGTGATCCGGGTCGGCAGCCCCAGCATTTT
TRBJ2-2 13 few TRBV5-5 - CAVRLGPTGELFF TGTGCCGTAAGACTCGGGCCCACCGGGGAGCTGTTTTTT
TRBJ2-7 14 - TRBV2 - CASSTGGVAYEQYF TGTGCCAGCAGCACAGGGGGGGTAGCCTACGAGCAGTACTTC
TRBJ2-3 14 - TRBV7-2 TRBD2 CASRWTSGTDTQYF TGTGCCAGCAGATGGACTAGCGGCACAGATACGCAGTATTTT
TRBJ1-3 11 - TRBV20-1 - CSGSSGNTIYF TGCTCAGGTTCCTCTGGAAACACCATATATTTT
TRBJ1-2 13 few TRBV7-3 - CASSPSIDHGYTF TGTGCCAGCAGCCCGAGCATCGACCATGGCTACACCTTC
TRBJ2-7 16 - TRBV28 TRBD1 CASSHSPGQGAYEQYF TGTGCCAGCAGCCATAGTCCGGGACAGGGGGCTTACGAGCAGTACTTC
TRBJ2-3 12 once TRBV29-1 TRBD2 CSGSGGTDTQYF TGCAGCGGTAGCGGGGGGACAGATACGCAGTATTTT
TRBJ1-3 18 - TRBV6-1 - CASSENTYRDRSGNTIYF TGTGCCAGCAGTGAGAACACCTACAGGGATAGGTCTGGAAACACCATATATTTT